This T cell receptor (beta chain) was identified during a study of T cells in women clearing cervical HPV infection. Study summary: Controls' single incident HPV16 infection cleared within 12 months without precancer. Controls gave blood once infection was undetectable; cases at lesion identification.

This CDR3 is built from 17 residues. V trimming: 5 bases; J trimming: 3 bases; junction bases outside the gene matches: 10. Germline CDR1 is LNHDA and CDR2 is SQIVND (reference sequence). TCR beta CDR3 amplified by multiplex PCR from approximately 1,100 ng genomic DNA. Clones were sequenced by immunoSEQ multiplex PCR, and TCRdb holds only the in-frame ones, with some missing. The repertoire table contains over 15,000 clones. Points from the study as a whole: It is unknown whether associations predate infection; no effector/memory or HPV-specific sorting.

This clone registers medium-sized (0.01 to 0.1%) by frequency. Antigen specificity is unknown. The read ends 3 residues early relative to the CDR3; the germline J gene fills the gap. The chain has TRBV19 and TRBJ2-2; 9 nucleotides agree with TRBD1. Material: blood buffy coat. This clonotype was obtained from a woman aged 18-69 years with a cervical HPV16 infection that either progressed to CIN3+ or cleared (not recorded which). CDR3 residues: CASSWEQGARDTGELFF. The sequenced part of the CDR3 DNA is TGTGCCAGTAGTTGGGAACAGGGGGCGCGGGACACCGGGGAG. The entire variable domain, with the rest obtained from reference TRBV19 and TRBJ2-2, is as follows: DGGITQSPKYLFRKEGQNVTLSCEQNLNHDAMYWYRQDPGQGLRLIYYSQIVNDFQKGDIAEGYSVSREKKESFPLTVTSAQKNPTAFYLCASSWEQGARDTGELFFGEGSRLTVL.